This TCR beta chain was retrieved from a study of Graves' ophthalmopathy and Graves' hyperthyroidism. Study-level findings and limits: Blood contained most expanded thyroid clonotypes exceeding 0.001 frequency.

The CDR3 contains 11 residues. Germline CDR1 MDHEN, CDR2 SYDVKM. With V trimmed by 11 bases and J by 4 bases, 3 bases remained unmatched. The authors amplified TCR beta CDR3 regions, and they did so from RNA transcripts for repertoire sequencing. The first-round RT-PCR employed HTBI primers together with the Qiagen OneStep RT-PCR kit. A multiplex PCR was then performed as the second round. TCRdb reprocessed the multiplex PCR reads via MiXCR and lists one record per CDR3 protein. The sample has 150,000 to 200,000 distinct CDR3 sequences, around two fifths seen once. There are many counts of this clonotype. Its target is not known.

The chain recombines TRBV28 with TRBJ1-2; 8 bases align to TRBD1. Sequences were obtained from peripheral blood. This sequence was found in a man aged 25 to 45 with Graves' ophthalmopathy. CDR3 region: CAGQGIYGYTF. The CDR3 DNA reads TGTGCCGGACAGGGCATCTATGGCTACACCTTC.